The 5 T cell receptor beta chains in this list originate from one sample, sequenced in a study of shared clonotypes between healthy human individuals (TCRdb year 2020). The method behind the library was the immunoSEQ multiplex PCR assay. TCRdb obtained this table from immuneACCESS and retained in-frame rearrangements with V and J assigned. These tables miss some clones; where compared with another copy, unresolved V genes account for less than half of the shortfall, and the remainder is unexplained. For this sample the table gives over a million clones, of which 95% to 99% were detected only once. The top ten clonotypes cover less than 0.55% of the sample. Sequencing input: naive CD4+ T cells sorted from blood. The sample's cell subset or site label is to be understood as: CD45RA+ positively selected. These receptors all stem from a man aged 30-40 years in good health.

This clone was observed a single time. This chain links TRBV6-6 with TRBJ2-2; 8 nucleotides align to TRBD2. The V segment lost 2 bases and the J segment 6 bases; nucleotides outside the gene matches: 5. This CDR3 is 15 amino acids long. Germline V lookup: CDR1 MNHNY, CDR2 SVGAGI (reference sequence). CDR3 sequence reads: CASSYPGLDPGELFF. The CDR3 nucleotides are TGTGCCAGCAGTTACCCGGGACTAGACCCCGGGGAGCTGTTTTTT.

This clone is a singleton in its sample. The chain is built from TRBV6-5 and TRBJ2-2; 8 nucleotides match TRBD1. The CDR3 runs to 15 residues. V shed 7 bases, J shed 0 bases, and the junction held 4 bases outside the gene matches. Looked up from germline, CDR1 is MNHEY and CDR2 is SVGAGI. The CDR3 loop is CASTTGDANTGELFF. The DNA for the CDR3 is TGTGCCAGCACGACAGGGGACGCGAACACCGGGGAGCTGTTTTTT.

Turning to this clone: Other DNA sequences in the sample encode the same CDR3. The genes are TRBV28 and TRBJ2-7; D remains ambiguous. V lost 4 bases to trimming and J lost 3 bases, with 7 bases between them. Germline CDR1 is MDHEN and CDR2 is SYDVKM. This CDR3 contains 12 residues. CDR3 DNA sequence: TGTGCCAGCAGTTCCCCAGGCTACGAGCAGTACTTC. Translation gives CASSSPGYEQYF.

DNA of the CDR3: TGTGCCAGCAGCCGCGGGATTGACAGAGCAGATACGCAGTATTTT. Translation: CASSRGIDRADTQYF. This rearrangement joins TRBV11-2 to TRBJ2-3, with a weak D call TRBD2 (6 bases). Germline lookup yields CDR1 SGHAT and CDR2 FQNNGV. The V and J ends lost 5 bases and 4 bases respectively, with 16 bases between them. This CDR3 is 15 amino acids long.

The rearrangement uses TRBV11-2 and TRBJ2-7, with 13 bases lining up with TRBD2. With V trimmed by 0 bases and J by 4 bases, 9 bases remained unmatched. The CDR3 has 18 amino acids. Germline V gene sequence: CDR1 SGHAT, CDR2 FQNNGV. As DNA, the CDR3 is TGTGCCAGCAGCTTAGATTGGGACGAGACTAGCGGGAGGTACGAGCAGTACTTC. This gives the protein CASSLDWDETSGRYEQYF.